The 24 T cell receptor beta chains below all came from one sample that was sequenced in a study of response to subunit inactivated influenza vaccine. TCRdb ran MiXCR on the RT-PCR reads and lists one entry per CDR3 protein. The repertoire consists of around 540,000 distinct CDR3 sequences, with 12% occurring once and the leading ten covering 9.5% to 13%. The material was PBMCs from blood, obtained on the day of vaccination. The receptors here all came from a man aged 50-60 years who received an inactivated influenza vaccine.

This clonotype was seen repeatedly, ten times or more. V and J are TRBV12-3 or TRBV12-4 and TRBJ2-7; 7 bases map to TRBD1. J gave up 2 bases and V 3 bases, and 7 bases lay outside the gene matches. The CDR3 runs 15 residues. The CDR3 spells CASSFLVGTAYEQYF. DNA of the CDR3: TGTGCCAGCAGTTTTTTAGTCGGGACAGCCTACGAGCAGTACTTC.

The chain combines TRBV12-3 or TRBV12-4 with TRBJ2-3; 10 nucleotides match TRBD2. The CDR3 extends over 16 amino acids. V was clipped by 6 bases and J by 3 bases; unmatched bases: 9. CDR3 region: CASRRIAGGETDTQYF. The CDR3 region has the DNA TGTGCCAGCAGGCGTATAGCGGGAGGCGAGACAGATACGCAGTATTTT.

This clonotype appeared a few times. This chain joins TRBV3-1 and TRBJ2-7; tentative D call: TRBD2 (6 bases). The CDR3 is made up of 14 amino acids. Trimming cost V 5 bases and J 4 bases, with 15 bases left between them. Germline V lookup: CDR1 LGHDT, CDR2 YNNKEL (reference sequence). CDR3 DNA sequence: TGTGCCAGCAGCTCCCGACTAGATATTTACGAGCAGTACTTC. Its translation is CASSSRLDIYEQYF.

The chain is built from TRBV12-3 or TRBV12-4 and TRBJ2-7; D may be TRBD1 (5 bases). This CDR3 contains 13 residues. V lost 3 bases, J lost 5 bases, and 11 bases lay in between. CDR3 nucleotide sequence: TGTGCCAGCAGTTTGGCAGGGTACGACGAGCAGTACTTC. The encoded protein is CASSLAGYDEQYF.

The chain has TRBV18 and TRBJ2-3, with D unclear. The ends were cut back, 0 bases at V and 4 bases at J, with 11 bases in the middle. This CDR3 spans 15 amino acids. Germline lookup yields CDR1 KGHSH and CDR2 LQKENI. CDR3 loop: CASSPPVTPSDTQYF. CDR3 DNA: TGTGCCAGCTCACCACCGGTCACCCCATCAGATACGCAGTATTTT.

The V and J genes are TRBV10-3 and TRBJ1-5, with D tentatively TRBD1 (6 bases). V shed 6 bases and J shed 2 bases, with 11 bases lying between them. Germline V gene lookup returns CDR1 ENHRY and CDR2 SYGVKD. The CDR3 is made up of 14 amino acids. CDR3 DNA: TGTGCCATCAGCGCCTCAGGGGGCAATCAGCCCCAGCATTTT. As protein: CAISASGGNQPQHF.

The V call is TRBV2, the J call TRBJ1-5; D might be TRBD1 (6 bases). CDR3 size: 14 residues. Germline V CDR1 and CDR2: SNHLY, FYNNEI. V dropped 5 bases and J dropped 6 bases, with 14 bases sitting between them. The CDR3: CASSQTGRGQPQHF. CDR3 in DNA: TGTGCCAGCAGTCAAACGGGCAGGGGTCAGCCCCAGCATTTT. Looking up the rest from reference TRBV2 and TRBJ1-5 gives the full variable domain: EPEVTQTPSHQVTQMGQEVILRCVPISNHLYFYWYRQILGQKVEFLVSFYNNEISEKSEIFDDQFSVERPDGSNFTLKIRSTKLEDSAMYFCASSQTGRGQPQHFGDGTRLSIL.

This clonotype appeared a few times. V usage is TRBV12-3 or TRBV12-4 and J usage is TRBJ2-7; D might be TRBD1 or TRBD2, each matching 7 bases. The CDR3 runs to 12 residues. Between the trimmed V and J ends, which lost 7 bases and 6 bases, there was a span of 13 bases. The CDR3 DNA reads TGTGCCAGCATCGACAGGGAGGGCGAGCAGTACTTC. It yields the protein CASIDREGEQYF.

The V and J genes are TRBV4-2 and TRBJ2-7; TRBD1 or TRBD2 may be the D gene (5 bases each). The CDR3 consists of 17 residues. V was pared by 0 bases and J by 3 bases, with 18 bases between. Germline assignment: CDR1 LGHNA and CDR2 YNFKEQ. The CDR3 nucleotides read TGTGCCAGCAGCCAAGATCCAGTAGGGGACGGAAACTACGAGCAGTACTTC. Its translation: CASSQDPVGDGNYEQYF.

V and J are TRBV5-1 and TRBJ1-1, with 8 bases that match TRBD1. CDR3 length: 14 residues. Germline V gene sequence: CDR1 SGHRS, CDR2 YFSETQ. The J segment lost 4 bases and the V segment lost 6 bases, leaving 8 bases of the junction unmatched. The CDR3 bases are TGCGCCAGCAACCACAGACAGGGGTCCACTGAAGCTTTCTTT. It specifies CASNHRQGSTEAFF.

Only a few counts were recorded for this clonotype. V usage is TRBV7-2 and J usage is TRBJ2-7; the match to TRBD2 covers 9 bases. CDR1 and CDR2 from the germline V gene are SGHTA and FQGNSA. CDR3 length equals 17 residues. J lost 0 bases, V lost 2 bases, and 8 bases had no gene match. CDR3 residues: CASSLWAGGPRSYEQYF. The CDR3 coding sequence is TGTGCCAGCAGCTTATGGGCGGGAGGGCCGCGCTCCTACGAGCAGTACTTC. Looking up the rest from reference TRBV7-2 and TRBJ2-7 gives the full variable domain: GAGVSQSPSNKVTEKGKDVELRCDPISGHTALYWYRQSLGQGLEFLIYFQGNSAPDKSGLPSDRFSAERTGGSVSTLTIQRTQQEDSAVYLCASSLWAGGPRSYEQYFGPGTRLTVT.

This clonotype was detected only a few times. The chain employs TRBV28 and TRBJ2-1; 9 bases are a match to TRBD2. CDR3 length: 15 amino acids. Germline CDR1 is MDHEN and CDR2 is SYDVKM. Unmatched junction bases numbered 7, after V lost 2 bases and J lost 8 bases. The CDR3 sequence is CASSLQAGGRHEQFF. The DNA for the CDR3 is TGTGCCAGCAGTTTACAAGCGGGAGGAAGGCATGAGCAGTTCTTC.

This clonotype was seen more than once but under ten times. The chain couples TRBV2 to TRBJ2-2; D may be TRBD1 (5 bases). V lost 0 bases to trimming and J lost 6 bases, with 23 bases between them. The CDR3 contains 19 residues. The germline CDR1 and CDR2 sequences are SNHLY and FYNNEI. CDR3 sequence reads: CASSEALFVQGSSPGELFF. CDR3 coding DNA: TGTGCCAGCAGTGAAGCGCTTTTTGTTCAGGGATCGTCTCCCGGGGAGCTGTTTTTT.

V usage is TRBV16 and J usage is TRBJ2-7; 7 positions agree with TRBD1. The CDR3 has 13 residues. The germline V gene encodes CDR1 KGHSY and CDR2 FQNENV. Germline trimming cut 0 bases from V and 7 bases from J; bases unmatched to any gene: 3. The CDR3 loop is CASSQSGRGEQYF. CDR3 nucleotide sequence: TGTGCCAGCAGCCAATCCGGCAGGGGGGAGCAGTACTTC.

This clonotype was counted only a few times. This chain links TRBV7-2 with TRBJ2-7; no reliable D call. V shed 0 bases and J shed 10 bases, with 13 bases lying between them. CDR1 and CDR2 from the germline V gene are SGHTA and FQGNSA. The CDR3 has 13 residues. CDR3 amino acids: CASSLARISLQYF. As DNA, the CDR3 is TGTGCCAGCAGCTTAGCACGTATCAGTCTTCAGTACTTC.

The chain links TRBV7-2 to TRBJ2-5; TRBD2 matches 11 bases. This CDR3 is 16 amino acids long. The germline V gene encodes CDR1 SGHTA and CDR2 FQGNSA. Losses at the gene ends were 3 bases for V and 1 base for J; bases not matched to a gene: 4. CDR3 loop: CASSFAGTSGQETQYF. Here the CDR3 DNA reads TGTGCCAGCAGCTTCGCCGGGACTAGCGGCCAAGAGACCCAGTACTTC.

Comments on this clonotype: This sequence may be a read error, since a much larger clone differs from it by one base. In nucleotides, the CDR3 is TGTGCCAGTAGTCTACGAGAAGATACCCAGTACTTC. Its protein product is CASSLREDTQYF. V gene TRBV19 combines with J gene TRBJ2-5, with D unresolved. The CDR3 spans 12 residues. Germline loops: CDR1 LNHDA, CDR2 SQIVND (reference sequence).

J is TRBJ2-7 and V is TRBV28, with TRBD2 identical over 7 bases. The CDR3 contains 10 residues. Trimming cost V 8 bases and J 6 bases; bases outside gene matches: 1. Germline CDR1 reads MDHEN; CDR2 reads SYDVKM. CDR3: CASWGGEQYF. CDR3 in DNA: TGTGCCAGCTGGGGGGGCGAGCAGTACTTC.

As concerns this clonotype: A much larger clone lies one base from this, so it may be a read error. Since the CDR3 does not end with the conserved phenylalanine or tryptophan, this likely comes from a read error. The chain is built from TRBV12-3 or TRBV12-4 and TRBJ1-6; 7 bases agree with TRBD1. The CDR3 has 15 residues. Trimming removed 6 bases from V and 7 bases from J; junction bases left unmatched: 9. The CDR3 sequence: CASSIGRGSNSPLHY. CDR3 nucleotides: TGTGCCAGCAGCATAGGCAGGGGGTCCAATTCACCCCTCCACTAT.

The CDR3: CASSRRVGSYEQYF. CDR3 in DNA: TGTGCCAGCAGCCGCAGGGTGGGCTCCTACGAGCAGTACTTC. The genes are TRBV7-9 and TRBJ2-7; the D gene is possibly TRBD1 (5 bases). Trimming stripped 5 bases from V and 0 bases from J, with 11 bases between. Per the germline V gene, CDR1 is SEHNR and CDR2 is FQNEAQ (reference sequence). This CDR3 spans 14 amino acids.

There are many counts of this clonotype. The rearrangement uses TRBV7-2 and TRBJ2-2; 8 bases fit TRBD1. V was clipped by 1 base and J by 5 bases; unmatched bases: 3. Per germline, CDR1 SGHTA and CDR2 FQGNSA. The CDR3 is 15 amino acids. In DNA, the CDR3 is TGTGCCAGCAGCTTAGTTGGGACAGGAACCGGGGAGCTGTTTTTT. As protein: CASSLVGTGTGELFF.

The chain joins TRBV10-3 to TRBJ2-5; no firm D call. CDR1 is ENHRY and CDR2 is SYGVKD in the germline V gene. V gave up 2 bases and J gave up 2 bases, with 6 bases separating them. CDR3 length: 13 residues. The CDR3 bases are TGTGCCATCAGTGAGGCCACACAAGAGACCCAGTACTTC. Amino acid sequence: CAISEATQETQYF.

The rearrangement links TRBV11-2 to TRBJ2-2; D is ambiguous. The CDR3 length is 15 residues. V gave up 0 bases and J gave up 5 bases, with 10 bases separating them. CDR1 is SGHAT, CDR2 FQNNGV, per germline. The CDR3 here is CASSLEWLRTGELFF. For the CDR3, the DNA is TGTGCCAGCAGCTTAGAGTGGCTTAGGACCGGGGAGCTGTTTTTT.

Only a few counts were recorded for this clonotype. The CDR3 DNA reads TGTGCCAGCAGTTTTAGCGGGAGTCGAGAGACCCAGTACTTC. The encoded protein is CASSFSGSRETQYF. The chain carries TRBV12-3 or TRBV12-4 and TRBJ2-5, with TRBD2 matching over 9 bases. V shed 3 bases and J 4 bases; nucleotides not matched to a gene: 3. CDR3 length: 14 amino acids.